This T cell receptor (beta chain) was captured by sequencing in a study of T cell responses to AZD1222 COVID-19 vaccine. Method: immunoSEQ multiplex PCR; TCRdb's copy keeps in-frame clones and lacks some. Of fewer than 150,000 clones in the sample, 80% to 95% were seen once. CDR3 length: 14 amino acids. Germline trimming cut 3 bases from V and 7 bases from J; bases unmatched to any gene: 4. CDR1 KGHSH and CDR2 LQKENI come from the germline V gene. The TCR comes from an adult who received the AZD1222 COVID-19 vaccine. The chain employs TRBV18 and TRBJ2-1; 9 bases match TRBD2. Sequencing was performed on peripheral blood, taken 28 days after the second AZD1222 dose. The CDR3 nucleotides are TGTGCCAGCTCACCTCGGCGGGGGGGGAATGAGCAGTTCTTC. Translating it yields CASSPRRGGNEQFF.